The next 27 T cell receptor beta chains were all read from a single sample in a study of beta chain features in type 1 diabetes. Sequencing targeted expressed TCRB transcripts, as all isolated RNA had been reverse transcribed. Some clones are missing from TCRdb's copy, which holds only in-frame ones; the method was immunoSEQ multiplex PCR. Of 240,000 or so clones listed, 27% were seen once; the top ten hold roughly 4%. Sequenced: central memory CD4+ T cells from blood. The receptors come from a young man in good health.

This clone was found many times. V usage is TRBV11-2 and J usage is TRBJ2-5, with 11 bases fitting TRBD2. V shed 6 bases and J 5 bases; nucleotides not matched to a gene: 8. The CDR3 covers 15 residues. Germline values: CDR1 SGHAT, CDR2 FQNNGV. CDR3 loop: CASSSTSGGSETQYF. The CDR3 bases are TGTGCCAGCAGTTCAACTAGCGGGGGAAGCGAGACCCAGTACTTC.

V and J are TRBV28 and TRBJ2-5, with 7 bases matching TRBD2. Looked up from germline, CDR1 is MDHEN and CDR2 is SYDVKM. V lost 7 bases to trimming and J lost 5 bases; unmatched junction nucleotides: 4. CDR3 size: 12 residues. CDR3 in amino acids: CASNGRRETQYF. Here the CDR3 DNA reads TGTGCCAGCAACGGGAGGCGGGAGACCCAGTACTTC.

This clone occurred a few times. The V and J genes are TRBV5-4 and TRBJ1-4, with D possibly matching TRBD1 (5 bases). Germline CDR1 reads SGHNT; CDR2 reads YYREEE (reference sequence). V was shortened by 0 bases and J by 0 bases, with 6 bases between the two germline ends. This CDR3 is built from 15 residues. CDR3 in DNA: TGTGCCAGCAGCTTGGGGGGGACAACTAATGAAAAACTGTTTTTT. Residues: CASSLGGTTNEKLFF.

The chain recombines TRBV9 with TRBJ2-5, with D possibly TRBD2 on 5 matching bases. V lost 0 bases, J lost 5 bases, and 11 bases lay in between. This CDR3 is 14 amino acids long. Germline V gene data show CDR1 as SGDLS and CDR2 as YYNGEE. CDR3 in DNA: TGTGCCAGCAGCGTAGCCCCTAGCAGGGAGACCCAGTACTTC. Protein product: CASSVAPSRETQYF.

The chain employs TRBV29-1 and TRBJ1-1; D is undetermined. The length of the CDR3 is 11 residues. Trimming left V 7 bases short and J 2 bases short, with 8 bases between. In germline, CDR1 is SQVTM, CDR2 ANQGSEA. The CDR3 here is CSAEDNTEAFF. DNA for the CDR3: TGCAGCGCTGAGGATAACACTGAAGCTTTCTTT.

CDR3 DNA sequence: TGCGCCAGCAGCCAAGACCCCTTGAAGGCGGTAGCGGGTTACAATGAGCAGTTCTTC. Translated: CASSQDPLKAVAGYNEQFF. The chain couples TRBV4-1 to TRBJ2-1, with 7 bases matching TRBD2. Losses at the gene ends were 0 bases for V and 4 bases for J; bases not matched to a gene: 15. Germline assignment: CDR1 MGHRA and CDR2 YSYEKL. The CDR3 extends over 19 amino acids.

The J gene is TRBJ2-1, the V gene TRBV7-2; 12 positions match TRBD2. Germline V CDR1 and CDR2: SGHTA, FQGNSA. The CDR3 sequence is 15 residues long. Trimming cost V 4 bases and J 7 bases; bases outside gene matches: 5. The CDR3 protein is CASSSPTSGSNEQFF. The CDR3 DNA follows: TGTGCCAGCAGCTCCCCGACTAGCGGGAGTAATGAGCAGTTCTTC.

V is TRBV4-1 and J is TRBJ1-5, with 10 bases that match TRBD1. V shed 0 bases and J 5 bases; nucleotides not matched to a gene: 1. Germline-derived CDR1 and CDR2 are MGHRA and YSYEKL. The CDR3 loop spans 15 amino acids. The CDR3 nucleotides read TGCGCCAGCAGCCAAGAAGGGACAGGGGATCAGCCCCAGCATTTT. It yields the protein CASSQEGTGDQPQHF.

This clone was detected once. The chain uses TRBV11-2 and TRBJ2-1, with a weak D call TRBD2 (6 bases). The germline gives CDR1 SGHAT, CDR2 FQNNGV. V shed 5 bases and J shed 2 bases, with 13 bases lying between them. CDR3 size: 15 residues. For the CDR3, the DNA is TGTGCCAGCAGCCCGGGGGTAGCGGCCTACAATGAGCAGTTCTTC. Amino acids: CASSPGVAAYNEQFF.

This clone was detected only once. V and J are TRBV6-1 and TRBJ2-5; D is undetermined. Deletions cut 4 bases from V and 0 bases from J, with 6 bases between. Germline V gene data show CDR1 as MNHNS and CDR2 as SASEGT. This CDR3 contains 13 residues. DNA of the CDR3: TGTGCCAGCAGTGCTGGGGACCAAGAGACCCAGTACTTC. Its protein is CASSAGDQETQYF.

In its sample, this clone was seen a few times. The J gene is TRBJ1-1, the V gene TRBV18; 11 nucleotides agree with TRBD1. With V trimmed by 4 bases and J by 4 bases, 5 bases remained unmatched. Germline V gene lookup returns CDR1 KGHSH and CDR2 LQKENI. The CDR3 runs to 15 residues. The CDR3 nucleotides are TGTGCCAGCTCACTATCGGGACAGGGGGTCACTGAAGCTTTCTTT. Protein product: CASSLSGQGVTEAFF.

This clone has only one observation. This sequence joins TRBV7-9 and TRBJ2-1, with 7 positions matching TRBD2. The CDR3 spans 16 residues. Germline trimming cut 5 bases from V and 6 bases from J; bases unmatched to any gene: 13. CDR1 and CDR2 from the germline V gene are SEHNR and FQNEAQ (reference sequence). This CDR3 is CASSLMGSGNVNEQFF. CDR3 DNA: TGTGCCAGCAGCCTAATGGGGAGCGGGAACGTCAATGAGCAGTTCTTC.

The J gene is TRBJ2-7, the V gene TRBV5-6; D is undetermined. CDR1 and CDR2 from the germline V gene are SGHDT and YYEEEE. Trimming removed 0 bases from V and 0 bases from J, with 10 bases in between. This CDR3 is 15 amino acids long. The CDR3 here is CASSLAALRSYEQYF. DNA for the CDR3: TGTGCCAGCAGCTTGGCGGCTTTACGCTCCTACGAGCAGTACTTC.

This clone was counted ten times or more. The chain recombines TRBV30 with TRBJ2-3, with TRBD1 as a possible D gene (5 bases). Germline CDR1 and CDR2: GTSNPN and SVGIG (reference sequence). V was shortened by 4 bases and J by 2 bases, with 16 bases between the two germline ends. The CDR3 contains 15 residues. The CDR3 here is CAWNSGVGPTDTQYF. As DNA, the CDR3 is TGTGCCTGGAACTCCGGAGTGGGGCCCACAGATACGCAGTATTTT.

The rearrangement joins TRBV30 to TRBJ2-5; D is possibly TRBD1 or TRBD2 (5 bases each). Germline V gene lookup returns CDR1 GTSNPN and CDR2 SVGIG (reference sequence). The V gene lost 0 bases and the J gene lost 4 bases, with 12 bases spanning the gap. This CDR3 is built from 14 residues. The CDR3 here is CAWSVSGQGETQYF. CDR3 DNA sequence: TGTGCCTGGAGTGTATCGGGGCAAGGAGAGACCCAGTACTTC.

The chain is built from TRBV4-3 and TRBJ2-5; D may be TRBD2 (5 bases). The CDR3 covers 15 residues. V was trimmed by 0 bases and J by 5 bases, leaving 13 bases between them. The germline CDR1 and CDR2 sequences are LGHNA and YSLEER. CDR3 residues: CASSQDLRAPETQYF. The CDR3 DNA is TGCGCCAGCAGCCAAGATTTGCGGGCGCCGGAGACCCAGTACTTC.

With regard to this clone: Distinct nucleotide sequences in the sample also encode this CDR3. The chain employs TRBV11-2 and TRBJ2-1; TRBD2 matches 11 bases. The V and J ends lost 6 bases and 4 bases, in that order; junction bases with no gene match: 8. In germline, CDR1 is SGHAT, CDR2 FQNNGV. This CDR3 spans 16 amino acids. The CDR3: CASSLRLAGIYNEQFF. In nucleotides, the CDR3 is TGTGCCAGCAGTTTAAGACTAGCGGGGATATACAATGAGCAGTTCTTC.

The rearrangement uses TRBV20-1 and TRBJ1-2; no definite D call. Germline V gene lookup returns CDR1 DFQATT and CDR2 SNEGSKA (reference sequence). V was pared by 5 bases and J by 13 bases, with 14 bases between. This CDR3 has 10 amino acids. The CDR3 loop is CSAWRSGGTF. CDR3 in DNA: TGCAGTGCTTGGCGGTCGGGTGGCACCTTC.

The CDR3 protein is CSAGTGRFQYF. The CDR3 DNA reads as TGCAGCGCCGGGACAGGGCGTTTTCAGTACTTC. The J gene is TRBJ2-7, the V gene TRBV29-1; 9 nucleotides align to TRBD1. The CDR3 totals 11 residues. Germline trimming cut 7 bases from V and 10 bases from J; bases unmatched to any gene: 8. The V gene's germline CDR1 is SQVTM and CDR2 ANQGSEA.

The chain uses TRBV5-1 and TRBJ1-5; D is undetermined. Germline CDR1 SGHRS, CDR2 YFSETQ. Trimming stripped 4 bases from V and 8 bases from J, with 19 bases between. This CDR3 contains 15 residues. This CDR3 is CASSQRGLEFEPQHF. The CDR3 region has the DNA TGCGCCAGCAGCCAGAGAGGGTTGGAATTTGAGCCCCAGCATTTT.

There are a few counts of this clone. This chain connects TRBV28 to TRBJ2-1; 7 bases agree with TRBD1. V shed 5 bases, J shed 5 bases, and the junction held 6 bases outside the gene matches. The length of the CDR3 is 14 residues. Germline lookup yields CDR1 MDHEN and CDR2 SYDVKM. The CDR3 DNA follows: TGTGCCAGCAGTCGTCGGACAGGAAACAATGAGCAGTTCTTC. Translating it yields CASSRRTGNNEQFF.

The chain employs TRBV14 and TRBJ1-1; D unclear. V lost 4 bases to trimming and J lost 0 bases, with 9 bases between them. Germline assignment: CDR1 SGHDN and CDR2 FVKESK. CDR3 length: 14 residues. The CDR3 DNA reads as TGTGCCAGCAGCCTGGTGGCCATGAACACTGAAGCTTTCTTT. Translation gives CASSLVAMNTEAFF.

This clone turned up a few times. The chain links TRBV14 to TRBJ2-7; D is uncertain. CDR3 length: 13 residues. The germline V gene has CDR1 SGHDN and CDR2 FVKESK. V shed 2 bases and J shed 2 bases, with 7 bases lying between them. The CDR3 nucleotides are TGTGCCAGCAGCCAATTCTCGACCTACGAGCAGTACTTC. The encoded protein is CASSQFSTYEQYF.

J is TRBJ2-1 and V is TRBV7-9, with D perhaps matching TRBD1 or TRBD2 (6 bases each). V lost 4 bases to trimming and J lost 1 base, with 20 bases between them. The CDR3 runs 18 residues. Per germline, CDR1 SEHNR and CDR2 FQNEAQ (reference sequence). CDR3 sequence reads: CASSSVTGGGQSYNEQFF. As DNA, the CDR3 is TGTGCCAGCAGCTCCGTTACTGGTGGGGGGCAATCCTACAATGAGCAGTTCTTC.

This chain links TRBV5-6 with TRBJ2-5; D gene unclear. Trimming stripped 9 bases from V and 3 bases from J, with 15 bases between. The CDR3 sequence is 13 residues long. Germline CDR1 reads SGHDT; CDR2 reads YYEEEE. CDR3 sequence: CATRPLREETQYF. CDR3 sequence (DNA): TGTGCCACCAGGCCTCTCAGAGAAGAGACCCAGTACTTC.

As for this clone: Other DNA variants within this sample encode the same CDR3. V gene TRBV7-6 combines with J gene TRBJ2-5, with TRBD2 as a possible D gene (6 bases). CDR1 SGHVS and CDR2 FNYEAQ come from the germline V gene. Between the trimmed V and J ends, which lost 3 bases and 1 base, there was a span of 12 bases. The CDR3 length is 15 residues. CDR3 sequence (DNA): TGTGCCAGCAGCTTGGAGGCGGGGTTCCAAGAGACCCAGTACTTC. Encoded protein: CASSLEAGFQETQYF.

The J gene is TRBJ2-3, the V gene TRBV7-2, with 7 nucleotides matching TRBD1. With V trimmed by 3 bases and J by 3 bases, 9 bases remained unmatched. The CDR3 extends over 16 amino acids. From germline, CDR1 is SGHTA and CDR2 FQGNSA. CDR3 sequence (DNA): TGTGCCAGCAGCTTGGACAGGTCAATATCGACAGATACGCAGTATTTT. Its protein product is CASSLDRSISTDTQYF.